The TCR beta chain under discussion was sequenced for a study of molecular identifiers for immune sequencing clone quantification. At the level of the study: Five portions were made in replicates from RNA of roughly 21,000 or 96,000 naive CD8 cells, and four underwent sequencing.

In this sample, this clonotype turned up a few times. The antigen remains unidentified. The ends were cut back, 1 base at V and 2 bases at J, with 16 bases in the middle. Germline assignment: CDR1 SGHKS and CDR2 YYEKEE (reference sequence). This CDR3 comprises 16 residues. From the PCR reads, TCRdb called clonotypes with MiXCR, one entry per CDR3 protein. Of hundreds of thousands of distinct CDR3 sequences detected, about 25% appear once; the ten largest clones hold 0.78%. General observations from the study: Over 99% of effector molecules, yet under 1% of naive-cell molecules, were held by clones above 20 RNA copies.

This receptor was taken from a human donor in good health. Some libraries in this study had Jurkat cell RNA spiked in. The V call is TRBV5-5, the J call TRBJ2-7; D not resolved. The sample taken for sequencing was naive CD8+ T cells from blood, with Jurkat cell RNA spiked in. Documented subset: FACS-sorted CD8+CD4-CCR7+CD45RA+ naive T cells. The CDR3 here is CASSLLDGHSTYEQYF. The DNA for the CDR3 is TGTGCCAGCAGCTTGTTGGACGGCCACTCAACCTACGAGCAGTACTTC.